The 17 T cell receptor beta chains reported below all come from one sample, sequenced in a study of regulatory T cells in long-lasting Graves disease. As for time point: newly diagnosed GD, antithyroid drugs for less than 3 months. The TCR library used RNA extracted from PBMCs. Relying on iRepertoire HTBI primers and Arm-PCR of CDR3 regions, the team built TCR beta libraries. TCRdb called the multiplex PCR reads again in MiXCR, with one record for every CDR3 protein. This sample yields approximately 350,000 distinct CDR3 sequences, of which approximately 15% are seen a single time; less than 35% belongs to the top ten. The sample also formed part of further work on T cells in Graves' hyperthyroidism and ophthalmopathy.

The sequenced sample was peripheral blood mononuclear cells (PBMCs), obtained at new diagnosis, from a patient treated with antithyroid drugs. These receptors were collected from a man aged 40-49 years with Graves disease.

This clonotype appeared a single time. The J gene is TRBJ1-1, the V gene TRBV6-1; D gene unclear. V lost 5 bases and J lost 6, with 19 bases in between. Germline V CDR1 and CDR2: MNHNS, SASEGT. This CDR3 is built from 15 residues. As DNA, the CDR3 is TGTGCCAGCAGTCAATTAGTTGGGTTTACAGCTGAAGCTTTCTTT. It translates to CASSQLVGFTAEAFF.

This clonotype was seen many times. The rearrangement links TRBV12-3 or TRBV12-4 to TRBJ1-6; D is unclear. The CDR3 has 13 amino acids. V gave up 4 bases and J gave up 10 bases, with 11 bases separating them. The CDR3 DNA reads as TGTGCCAGCAGTTCCACTCCCCCCTCACCCCTCCACTTT. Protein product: CASSSTPPSPLHF.

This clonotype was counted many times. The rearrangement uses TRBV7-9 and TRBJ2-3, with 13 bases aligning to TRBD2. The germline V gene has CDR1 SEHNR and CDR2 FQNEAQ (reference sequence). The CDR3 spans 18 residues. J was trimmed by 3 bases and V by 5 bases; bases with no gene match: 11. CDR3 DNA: TGTGCCAGCAGCCTAGAGTCACTAGCGGGGGGGCCGACAGATACGCAGTATTTT. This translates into CASSLESLAGGPTDTQYF.

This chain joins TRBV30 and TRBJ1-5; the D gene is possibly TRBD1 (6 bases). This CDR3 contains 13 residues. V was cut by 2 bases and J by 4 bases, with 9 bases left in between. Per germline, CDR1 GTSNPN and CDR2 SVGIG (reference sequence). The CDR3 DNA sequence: TGTGCCTGGAGTACGACAGGAAATCAGCCCCAGCATTTT. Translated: CAWSTTGNQPQHF.

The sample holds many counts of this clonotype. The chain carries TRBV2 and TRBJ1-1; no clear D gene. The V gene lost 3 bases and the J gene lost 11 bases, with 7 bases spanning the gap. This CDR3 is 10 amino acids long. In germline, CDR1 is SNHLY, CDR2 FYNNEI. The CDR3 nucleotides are TGTGCCAGCAGTGATCGCTACGCTTTCTTT. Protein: CASSDRYAFF. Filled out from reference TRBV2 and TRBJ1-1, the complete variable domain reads EPEVTQTPSHQVTQMGQEVILRCVPISNHLYFYWYRQILGQKVEFLVSFYNNEISEKSEIFDDQFSVERPDGSNFTLKIRSTKLEDSAMYFCASSDRYAFFGQGTRLTVV.

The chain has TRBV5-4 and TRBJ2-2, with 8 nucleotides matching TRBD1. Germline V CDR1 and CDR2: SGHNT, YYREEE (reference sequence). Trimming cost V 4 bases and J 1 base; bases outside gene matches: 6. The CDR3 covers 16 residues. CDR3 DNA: TGTGCCAGCAGCCCGGACAGGGCCCTGAACACCGGGGAGCTGTTTTTT. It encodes CASSPDRALNTGELFF.

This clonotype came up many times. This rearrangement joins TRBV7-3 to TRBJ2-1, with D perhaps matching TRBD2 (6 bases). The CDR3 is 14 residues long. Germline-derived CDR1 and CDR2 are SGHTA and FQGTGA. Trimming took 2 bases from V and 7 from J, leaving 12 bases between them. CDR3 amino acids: CASSLGAGFNEQFF. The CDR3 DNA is TGTGCCAGCAGCTTAGGGGCGGGGTTTAATGAGCAGTTCTTC.

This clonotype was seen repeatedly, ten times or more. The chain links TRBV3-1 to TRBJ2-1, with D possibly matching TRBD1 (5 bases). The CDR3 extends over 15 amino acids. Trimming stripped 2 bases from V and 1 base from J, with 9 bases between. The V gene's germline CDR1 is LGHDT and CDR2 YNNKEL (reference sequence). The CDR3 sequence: CASSQFDRSYNEQFF. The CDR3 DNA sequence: TGTGCCAGCAGCCAATTCGACAGATCCTACAATGAGCAGTTCTTC.

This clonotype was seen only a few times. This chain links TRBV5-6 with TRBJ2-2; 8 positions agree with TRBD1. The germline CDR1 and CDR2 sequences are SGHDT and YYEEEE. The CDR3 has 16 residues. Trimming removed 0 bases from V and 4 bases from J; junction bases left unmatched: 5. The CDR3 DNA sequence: TGTGCCAGCAGCTTGGCCGGACAGGGTGCCACCGGGGAGCTGTTTTTT. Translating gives CASSLAGQGATGELFF.

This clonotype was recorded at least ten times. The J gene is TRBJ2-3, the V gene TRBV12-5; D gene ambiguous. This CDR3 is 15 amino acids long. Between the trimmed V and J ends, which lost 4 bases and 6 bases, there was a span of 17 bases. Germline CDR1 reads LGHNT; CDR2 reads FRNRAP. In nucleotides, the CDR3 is TGTGCTAGTGGTTCCGCGCCGGCGTCCGTGGATACGCAGTATTTT. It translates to CASGSAPASVDTQYF. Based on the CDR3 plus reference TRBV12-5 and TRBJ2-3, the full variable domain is DARVTQTPRHKVTEMGQEVTMRCQPILGHNTVFWYRQTMMQGLELLAYFRNRAPLDDSGMPKDRFSAEMPDATLATLKIQPSEPRDSAVYFCASGSAPASVDTQYFGPGTRLTVL.

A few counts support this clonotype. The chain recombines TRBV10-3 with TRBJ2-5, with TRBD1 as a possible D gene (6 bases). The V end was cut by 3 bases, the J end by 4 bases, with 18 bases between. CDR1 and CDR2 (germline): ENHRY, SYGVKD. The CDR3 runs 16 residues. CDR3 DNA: TGTGCCATCAGTGACCCGTACAGGGTGGCGGGAGAGACCCAGTACTTC. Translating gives CAISDPYRVAGETQYF.

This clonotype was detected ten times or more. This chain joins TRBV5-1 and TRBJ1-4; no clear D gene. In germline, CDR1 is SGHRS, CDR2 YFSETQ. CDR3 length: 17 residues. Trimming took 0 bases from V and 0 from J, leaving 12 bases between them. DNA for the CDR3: TGCGCCAGCAGCTTGGTGAGCTCCGATGCAACTAATGAAAAACTGTTTTTT. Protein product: CASSLVSSDATNEKLFF.

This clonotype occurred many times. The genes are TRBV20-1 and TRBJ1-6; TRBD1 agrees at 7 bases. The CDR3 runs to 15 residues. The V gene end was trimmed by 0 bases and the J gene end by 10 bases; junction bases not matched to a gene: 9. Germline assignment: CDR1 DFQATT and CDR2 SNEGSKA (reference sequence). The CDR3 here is CSARDRRQGSSPLHF. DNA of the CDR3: TGCAGTGCTAGAGATCGGCGACAGGGAAGCTCACCCCTCCACTTT.

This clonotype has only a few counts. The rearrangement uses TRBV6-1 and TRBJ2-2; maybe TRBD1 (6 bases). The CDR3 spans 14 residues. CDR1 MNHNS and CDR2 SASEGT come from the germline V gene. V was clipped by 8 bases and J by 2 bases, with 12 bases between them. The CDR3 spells CASGRGSNTGELFF. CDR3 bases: TGTGCCAGCGGCAGGGGATCCAACACCGGGGAGCTGTTTTTT.

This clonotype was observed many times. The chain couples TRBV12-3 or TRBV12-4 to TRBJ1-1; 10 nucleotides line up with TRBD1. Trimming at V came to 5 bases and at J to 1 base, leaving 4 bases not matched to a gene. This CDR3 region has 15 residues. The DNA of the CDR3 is TGTGCCAGCAGTACCCGGGACAGGGGGAACACTGAAGCTTTCTTT. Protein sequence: CASSTRDRGNTEAFF.

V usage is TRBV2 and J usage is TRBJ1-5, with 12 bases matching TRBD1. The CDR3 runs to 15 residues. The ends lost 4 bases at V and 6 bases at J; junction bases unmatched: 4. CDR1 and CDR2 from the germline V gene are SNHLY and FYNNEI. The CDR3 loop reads CASSAGTGGRQPQHF. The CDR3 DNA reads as TGTGCCAGCAGTGCCGGGACAGGGGGCCGTCAGCCCCAGCATTTT.

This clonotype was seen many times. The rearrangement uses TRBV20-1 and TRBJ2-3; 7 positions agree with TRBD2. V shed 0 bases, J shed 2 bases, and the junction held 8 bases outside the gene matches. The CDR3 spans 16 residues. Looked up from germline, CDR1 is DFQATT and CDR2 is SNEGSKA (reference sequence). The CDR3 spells CSARDLVAGDTDTQYF. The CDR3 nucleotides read TGCAGTGCTAGAGATCTAGTAGCGGGTGACACAGATACGCAGTATTTT.